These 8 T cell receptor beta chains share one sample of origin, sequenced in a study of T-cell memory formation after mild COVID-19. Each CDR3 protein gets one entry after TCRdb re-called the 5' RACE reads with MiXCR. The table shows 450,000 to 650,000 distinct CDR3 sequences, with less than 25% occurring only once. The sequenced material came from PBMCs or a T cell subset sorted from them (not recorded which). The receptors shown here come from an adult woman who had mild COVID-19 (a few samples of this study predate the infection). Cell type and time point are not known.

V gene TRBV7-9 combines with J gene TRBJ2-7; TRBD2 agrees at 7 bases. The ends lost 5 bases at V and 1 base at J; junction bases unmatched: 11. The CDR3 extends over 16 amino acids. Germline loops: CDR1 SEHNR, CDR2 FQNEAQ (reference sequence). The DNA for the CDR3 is TGTGCCAGCAGCAGAGGCCGGAGCGGGGATTCCTACGAGCAGTACTTC. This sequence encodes CASSRGRSGDSYEQYF. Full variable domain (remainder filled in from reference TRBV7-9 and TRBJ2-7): DTGVSQNPRHKITKRGQNVTFRCDPISEHNRLYWYRQTLGQGPEFLTYFQNEAQLEKSRLLSDRFSAERPKGSFSTLEIQRTEQGDSAMYLCASSRGRSGDSYEQYFGPGTRLTVT.

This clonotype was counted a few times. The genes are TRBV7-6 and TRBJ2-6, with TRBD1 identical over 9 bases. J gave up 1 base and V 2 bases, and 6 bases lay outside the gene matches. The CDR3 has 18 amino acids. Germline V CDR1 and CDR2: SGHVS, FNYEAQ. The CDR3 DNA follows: TGTGCCAGCAGCTTAAAGGGGACAGGGAGATCTGGGGCCAACGTCCTGACTTTC. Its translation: CASSLKGTGRSGANVLTF. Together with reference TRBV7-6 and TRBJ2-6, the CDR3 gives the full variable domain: GAGVSQSPRYKVTKRGQDVALRCDPISGHVSLYWYRQALGQGPEFLTYFNYEAQQDKSGLPNDRFSAERPEGSISTLTIQRTEQRDSAMYRCASSLKGTGRSGANVLTFGAGSRLTVL.

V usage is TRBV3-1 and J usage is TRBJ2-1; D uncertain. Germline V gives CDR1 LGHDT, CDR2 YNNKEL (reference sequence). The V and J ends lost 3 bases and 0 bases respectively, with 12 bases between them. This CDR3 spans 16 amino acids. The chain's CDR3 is CASSHGRQASYNEQFF. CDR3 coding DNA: TGTGCCAGCAGCCATGGTCGGCAGGCCTCCTACAATGAGCAGTTCTTC.

CDR3 DNA sequence: TGCAGTGCCTTATCGGGCCCGCTCATCCGGAATTCACCCCTCCACTTT. Its protein product is CSALSGPLIRNSPLHF. This chain links TRBV20-1 with TRBJ1-6; D is uncertain. The germline gives CDR1 DFQATT, CDR2 SNEGSKA (reference sequence). The CDR3 has 16 amino acids. Deletions cut 6 bases from V and 7 bases from J, with 22 bases between.

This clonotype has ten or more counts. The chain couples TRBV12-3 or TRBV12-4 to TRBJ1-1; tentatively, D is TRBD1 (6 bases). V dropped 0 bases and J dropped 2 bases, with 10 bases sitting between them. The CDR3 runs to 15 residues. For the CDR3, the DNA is TGTGCCAGCAGTTTAGCTAGCAGGGGAAACACTGAAGCTTTCTTT. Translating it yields CASSLASRGNTEAFF.

As DNA, the CDR3 is TGTGCCAGCAGCCAAGGAGACAGGGACCAATACGAGCAGTACTTC. Protein sequence: CASSQGDRDQYEQYF. The genes are TRBV3-1 and TRBJ2-7; TRBD1 matches 7 bases. The CDR3 has 15 amino acids. Trimming removed 1 base from V and 4 bases from J; junction bases left unmatched: 7. Germline CDR1 reads LGHDT; CDR2 reads YNNKEL (reference sequence).

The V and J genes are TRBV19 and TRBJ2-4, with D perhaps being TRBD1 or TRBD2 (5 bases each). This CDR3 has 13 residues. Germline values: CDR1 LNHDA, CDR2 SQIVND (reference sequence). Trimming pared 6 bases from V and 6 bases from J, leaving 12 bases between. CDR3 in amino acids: CASRLTGRNIQYF. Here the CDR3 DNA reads TGTGCCAGTAGGCTTACGGGGCGAAACATTCAGTACTTC.

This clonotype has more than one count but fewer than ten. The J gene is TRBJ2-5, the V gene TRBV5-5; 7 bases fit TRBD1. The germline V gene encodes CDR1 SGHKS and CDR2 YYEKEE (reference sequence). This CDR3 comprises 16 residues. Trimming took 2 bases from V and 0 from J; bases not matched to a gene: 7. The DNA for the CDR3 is TGTGCCAGCAGCTTCCGGGACAGCTCGTACCAAGAGACCCAGTACTTC. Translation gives CASSFRDSSYQETQYF.